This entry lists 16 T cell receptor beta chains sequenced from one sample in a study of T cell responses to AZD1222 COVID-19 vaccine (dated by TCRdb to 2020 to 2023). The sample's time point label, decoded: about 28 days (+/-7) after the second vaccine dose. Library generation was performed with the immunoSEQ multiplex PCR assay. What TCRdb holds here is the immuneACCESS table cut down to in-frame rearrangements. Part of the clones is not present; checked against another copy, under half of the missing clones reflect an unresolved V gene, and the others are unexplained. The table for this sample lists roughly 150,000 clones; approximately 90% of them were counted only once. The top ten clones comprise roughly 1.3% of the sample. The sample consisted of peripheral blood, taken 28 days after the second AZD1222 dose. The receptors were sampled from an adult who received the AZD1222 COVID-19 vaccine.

CDR3 loop: CASSFQGTSPDTQYF. For the CDR3, the DNA is TGTGCCAGCAGTTTCCAGGGTACCTCACCAGATACGCAGTATTTT. The chain has TRBV28 and TRBJ2-3; D possibly corresponds to TRBD1 (5 bases). The CDR3 has 15 amino acids. The germline gives CDR1 MDHEN, CDR2 SYDVKM. V was clipped by 3 bases and J by 4 bases, with 14 bases between them.

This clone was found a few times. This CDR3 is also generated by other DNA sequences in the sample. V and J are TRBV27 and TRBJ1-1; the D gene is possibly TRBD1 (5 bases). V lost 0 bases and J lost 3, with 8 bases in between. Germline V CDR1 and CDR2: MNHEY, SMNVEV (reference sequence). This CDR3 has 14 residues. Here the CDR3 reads CASSLSGRHTEAFF. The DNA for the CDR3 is TGTGCCAGCAGTTTATCGGGGCGCCACACTGAAGCTTTCTTT.

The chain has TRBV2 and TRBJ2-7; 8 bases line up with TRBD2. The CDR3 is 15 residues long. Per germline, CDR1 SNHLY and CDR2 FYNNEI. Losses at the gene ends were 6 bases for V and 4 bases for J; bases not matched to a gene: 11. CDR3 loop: CASSQGVVAGYEQYF. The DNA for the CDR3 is TGTGCCAGCAGCCAAGGGGTAGTAGCGGGGTACGAGCAGTACTTC.

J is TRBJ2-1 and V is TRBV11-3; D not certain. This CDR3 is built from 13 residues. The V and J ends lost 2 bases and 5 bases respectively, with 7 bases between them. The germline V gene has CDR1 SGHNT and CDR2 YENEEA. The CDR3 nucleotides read TGTGCCAGCAGCTTATCCACGAACAATGAGCAGTTCTTC. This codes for CASSLSTNNEQFF.

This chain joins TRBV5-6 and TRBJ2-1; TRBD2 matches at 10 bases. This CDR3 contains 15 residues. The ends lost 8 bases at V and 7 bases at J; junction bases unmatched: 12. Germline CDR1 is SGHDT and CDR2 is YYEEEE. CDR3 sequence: CASGLSLAGVNEQFF. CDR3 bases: TGTGCCAGTGGGCTTAGTCTAGCGGGAGTGAATGAGCAGTTCTTC.

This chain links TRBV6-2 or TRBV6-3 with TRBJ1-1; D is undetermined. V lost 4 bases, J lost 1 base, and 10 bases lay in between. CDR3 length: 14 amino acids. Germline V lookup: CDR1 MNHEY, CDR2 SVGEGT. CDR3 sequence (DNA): TGTGCCAGCAGTTCCGGGCGCGGGAACACTGAAGCTTTCTTT. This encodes CASSSGRGNTEAFF.

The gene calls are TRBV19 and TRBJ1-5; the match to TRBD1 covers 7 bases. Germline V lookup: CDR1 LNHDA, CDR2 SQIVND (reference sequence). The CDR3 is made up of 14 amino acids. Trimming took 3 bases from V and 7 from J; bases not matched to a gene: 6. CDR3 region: CASSIRTGGQPQHF. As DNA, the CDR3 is TGTGCCAGTAGTATCAGGACAGGTGGACAGCCCCAGCATTTT.

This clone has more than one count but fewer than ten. The CDR3, as DNA: TGTGCCATCAGTGACGCCTACGAGCAGTACTTC. It is translated as CAISDAYEQYF. The gene calls are TRBV10-3 and TRBJ2-7, with unresolved D. The CDR3 contains 11 residues. V lost 3 bases and J 2 bases, leaving 2 bases between the germline ends. Germline V gene lookup returns CDR1 ENHRY and CDR2 SYGVKD.

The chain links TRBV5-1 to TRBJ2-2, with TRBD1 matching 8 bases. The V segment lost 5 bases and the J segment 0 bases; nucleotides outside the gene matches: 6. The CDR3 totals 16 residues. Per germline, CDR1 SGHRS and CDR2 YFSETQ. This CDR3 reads CASSYRGNPNTGELFF. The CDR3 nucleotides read TGCGCCAGCAGTTACAGGGGGAACCCGAACACCGGGGAGCTGTTTTTT.

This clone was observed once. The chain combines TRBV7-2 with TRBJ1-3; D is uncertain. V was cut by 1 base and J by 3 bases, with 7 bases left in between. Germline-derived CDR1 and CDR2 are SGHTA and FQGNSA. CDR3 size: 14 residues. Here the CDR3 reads CASSLVGDGNTIYF. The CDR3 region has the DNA TGTGCCAGCAGCTTAGTCGGGGATGGAAACACCATATATTTT.

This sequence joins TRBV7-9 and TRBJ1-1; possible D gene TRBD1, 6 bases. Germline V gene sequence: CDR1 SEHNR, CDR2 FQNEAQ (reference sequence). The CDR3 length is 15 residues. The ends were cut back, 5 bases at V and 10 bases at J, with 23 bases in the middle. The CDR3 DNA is TGTGCCAGCAGCCCAGGGGATGGGGACCGACTTGCAGCTTTCTTT. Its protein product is CASSPGDGDRLAAFF.

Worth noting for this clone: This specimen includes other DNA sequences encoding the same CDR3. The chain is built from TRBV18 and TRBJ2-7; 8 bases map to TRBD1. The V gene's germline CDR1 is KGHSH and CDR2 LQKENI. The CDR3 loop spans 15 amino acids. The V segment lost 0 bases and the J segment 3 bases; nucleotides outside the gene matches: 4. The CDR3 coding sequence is TGTGCCAGCTCACCACCGTCCGGACAGGGCTACGAGCAGTACTTC. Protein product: CASSPPSGQGYEQYF.

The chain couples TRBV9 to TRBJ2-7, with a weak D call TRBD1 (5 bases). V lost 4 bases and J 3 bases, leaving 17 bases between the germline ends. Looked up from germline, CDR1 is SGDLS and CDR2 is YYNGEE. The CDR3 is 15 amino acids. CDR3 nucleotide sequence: TGTGCCAGCAGCACCTCAGGGAATCCCTACTACGAGCAGTACTTC. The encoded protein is CASSTSGNPYYEQYF.

CDR3 protein: CASSYSTEKLFF. The DNA for the CDR3 is TGTGCCAGCAGTTACTCGACCGAAAAACTGTTTTTT. The rearrangement joins TRBV6-2 or TRBV6-3 to TRBJ1-4, with D unclear. Germline lookup yields CDR1 MNHEY and CDR2 SVGEGT. Trimming took 0 bases from V and 8 from J, leaving 4 bases between them. The length of the CDR3 is 12 residues.

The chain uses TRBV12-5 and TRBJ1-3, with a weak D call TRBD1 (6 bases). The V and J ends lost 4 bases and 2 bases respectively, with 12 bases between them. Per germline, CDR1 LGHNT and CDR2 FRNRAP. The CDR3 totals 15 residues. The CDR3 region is CASGSQGTPGNTIYF. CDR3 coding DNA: TGTGCTAGTGGTTCTCAGGGGACCCCTGGAAACACCATATATTTT.

The CDR3 nucleotides read TGCGCCAGCAGCTTAGCCCGGGACTTTATGAACACTGAAGCTTTCTTT. Its translation is CASSLARDFMNTEAFF. The chain couples TRBV5-1 to TRBJ1-1; D perhaps matches TRBD1 (5 bases). This CDR3 has 16 amino acids. V shed 2 bases and J shed 0 bases, with 14 bases lying between them. Germline V gene sequence: CDR1 SGHRS, CDR2 YFSETQ.